Listed below are T cell receptor beta chains from one sample, sequenced in a study of T cell changes during pregnancy in multiple sclerosis. Sequenced by immunoSEQ multiplex PCR; TCRdb stores in-frame clones only, minus some. The sample yields about 46,000 clones, 92% seen once. The specimen comprised CD4+ T cells from peripheral blood mononuclear cells, sampled in the second trimester of pregnancy. These receptors were taken from a female donor in good health, enrolled as a control in a pregnancy study. The CDR3 runs from the conserved cysteine through the conserved F or W. The order of the fields is CDR3 protein, CDR3 DNA, D gene, V gene, J gene, clone size. A D gene is named only where the DNA matches it firmly. Not every row has a clone size; where given, it reads once, few, many or a size class.

CDR3: CASSLDQTGSDTQYF
DNA: TGCGCCAGCAGCTTGGATCAAACAGGGTCAGATACGCAGTATTTT
D: NA
V: TRBV5-1
J: TRBJ2-3
size: NA

CDR3: CASSLWGQGRTNEKLFF
DNA: TGTGCCAGCAGCTTGTGGGGACAGGGTCGAACTAATGAAAAACTGTTTTTT
D: TRBD1
V: TRBV5-5
J: TRBJ1-4
size: NA

CDR3: CAWSIPGKVSEKLFF
DNA: TGTGCCTGGAGTATACCAGGGAAAGTTAGTGAAAAACTGTTTTTT
D: NA
V: TRBV30
J: TRBJ1-4
size: NA

CDR3: CASSRQGDNQPQHF
DNA: TGTGCCAGTAGTAGACAGGGAGACAATCAGCCCCAGCATTTT
D: TRBD1
V: TRBV19
J: TRBJ1-5
size: NA

CDR3: CASSEEGPKAGANVLTF
DNA: TGTGCCAGCAGCGAGGAGGGACCCAAAGCTGGGGCCAACGTCCTGACTTTC
D: NA
V: TRBV9
J: TRBJ2-6
size: NA

CDR3: CASSPRQGVAEAFF
DNA: TGTGCCAGCAGCCCCAGACAGGGGGTGGCTGAAGCTTTCTTT
D: TRBD1
V: TRBV7-2
J: TRBJ1-1
size: NA

CDR3: CATSRDNRRETQYF
DNA: TGTGCCACCAGCAGAGATAACCGCAGAGAGACCCAGTACTTC
D: NA
V: TRBV15
J: TRBJ2-5
size: NA

CDR3: CASSQDRGNQPQHF
DNA: TGTGCCAGCAGCCAAGACAGGGGAAATCAGCCCCAGCATTTT
D: TRBD1
V: TRBV7-2
J: TRBJ1-5
size: NA

CDR3: CASSHPMGGGETDTQYF
DNA: TGTGCCAGCAGCCATCCCATGGGCGGGGGGGAGACAGATACGCAGTATTTT
D: TRBD2
V: TRBV4-2
J: TRBJ2-3
size: NA

CDR3: CASSPNRGQLGYGYTF
DNA: TGCGCCAGCAGCCCCAACAGGGGCCAACTAGGCTATGGCTACACCTTC
D: TRBD1
V: TRBV4-3
J: TRBJ1-2
size: NA

CDR3: CASSSRIVYEQYF
DNA: TGTGCCAGCAGCTCCAGGATTGTCTACGAGCAGTACTTC
D: NA
V: TRBV7-8
J: TRBJ2-7
size: NA

CDR3: CASKEGGPNFGYYEQYF
DNA: TGTGCCAGCAAGGAGGGGGGGCCCAACTTCGGCTACTACGAGCAGTACTTC
D: NA
V: TRBV5-4
J: TRBJ2-7
size: NA

CDR3: CAWIGTGRGMNTEAFF
DNA: TGTGCCTGGATTGGGACAGGGAGAGGGATGAACACTGAAGCTTTCTTT
D: TRBD1
V: TRBV30
J: TRBJ1-1
size: few